This T cell receptor (beta chain) derives from a study of shared clonotypes between healthy human individuals. Naive CD8 populations comprised CD45RO-negative cells positively selected for CCR7, excluding terminally differentiated effector memory CD45RA+ cells. Donors were healthy HIV-negative adults without recently reported acute infections or vaccinations. The CDR3 has 17 residues. V lost 0 bases, J lost 9 bases, and 17 bases stayed unmatched. Germline assignment: CDR1 WSHSY and CDR2 SAAADI. Assay: immunoSEQ multiplex PCR; the TCRdb copy retains only in-frame clones and omits some. The profile shows roughly 2.1 million clones, 90% to 95% of them singletons.

This sequence originates from a man aged 18 to 29 in good health. Some clones in this sample may be carry-over from other donors' samples. V usage is TRBV10-2 and J usage is TRBJ2-7; 7 bases are a match to TRBD1. Sequencing was carried out using naive CD8+ T cells from PBMCs. The CDR3: CASSESQTGLTNGGQYF. The CDR3 DNA follows: TGCGCCAGCAGTGAGTCGCAGACAGGGCTTACAAATGGCGGGCAGTACTTC.